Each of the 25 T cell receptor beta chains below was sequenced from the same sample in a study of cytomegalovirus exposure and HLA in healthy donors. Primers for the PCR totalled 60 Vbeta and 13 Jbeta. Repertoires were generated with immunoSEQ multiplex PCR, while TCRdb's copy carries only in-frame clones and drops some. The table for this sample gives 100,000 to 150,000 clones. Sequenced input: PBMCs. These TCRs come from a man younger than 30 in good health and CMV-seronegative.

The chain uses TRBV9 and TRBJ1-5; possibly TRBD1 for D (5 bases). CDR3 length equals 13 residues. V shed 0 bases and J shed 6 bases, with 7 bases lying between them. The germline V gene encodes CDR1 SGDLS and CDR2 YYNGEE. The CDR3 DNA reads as TGTGCCAGCAGCGTAGGGGGCACTCAGCCCCAGCATTTT. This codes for CASSVGGTQPQHF.

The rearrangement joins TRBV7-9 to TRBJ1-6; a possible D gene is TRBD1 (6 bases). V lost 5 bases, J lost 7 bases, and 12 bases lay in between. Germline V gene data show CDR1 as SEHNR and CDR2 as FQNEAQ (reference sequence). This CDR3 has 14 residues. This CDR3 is CASSPRTENSPLHF. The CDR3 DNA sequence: TGTGCCAGCAGCCCCCGGACAGAAAATTCACCCCTCCACTTT.

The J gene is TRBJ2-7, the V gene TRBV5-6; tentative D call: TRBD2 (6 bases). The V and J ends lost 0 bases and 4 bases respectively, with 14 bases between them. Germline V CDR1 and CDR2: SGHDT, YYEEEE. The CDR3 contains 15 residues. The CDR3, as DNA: TGTGCCAGCAGCTTGGCAGGGAGGAACCTATACGAGCAGTACTTC. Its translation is CASSLAGRNLYEQYF. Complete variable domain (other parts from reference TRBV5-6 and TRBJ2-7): DAGVTQSPTHLIKTRGQQVTLRCSPKSGHDTVSWYQQALGQGPQFIFQYYEEEERQRGNFPDRFSGHQFPNYSSELNVNALLLGDSALYLCASSLAGRNLYEQYFGPGTRLTVT.

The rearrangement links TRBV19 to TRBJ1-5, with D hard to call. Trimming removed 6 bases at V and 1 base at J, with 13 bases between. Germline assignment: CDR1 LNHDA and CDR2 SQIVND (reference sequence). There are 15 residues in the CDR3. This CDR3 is CASRVPGGSNQPQHF. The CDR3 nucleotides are TGTGCCAGTAGGGTCCCCGGAGGGAGCAATCAGCCCCAGCATTTT.

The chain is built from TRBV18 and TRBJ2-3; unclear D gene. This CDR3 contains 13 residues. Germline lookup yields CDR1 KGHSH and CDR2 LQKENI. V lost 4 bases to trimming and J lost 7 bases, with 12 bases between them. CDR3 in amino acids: CASSLQNVNTQYF. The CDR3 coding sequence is TGTGCCAGCTCACTACAGAACGTAAATACGCAGTATTTT.

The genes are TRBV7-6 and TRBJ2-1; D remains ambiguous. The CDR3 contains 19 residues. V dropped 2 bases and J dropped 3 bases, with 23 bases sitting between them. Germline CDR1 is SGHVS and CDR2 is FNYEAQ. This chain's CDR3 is CASSLLKITRLGVYNEQFF. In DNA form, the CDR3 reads TGTGCCAGCAGCTTACTAAAAATTACCCGACTTGGAGTCTACAATGAGCAGTTCTTC.

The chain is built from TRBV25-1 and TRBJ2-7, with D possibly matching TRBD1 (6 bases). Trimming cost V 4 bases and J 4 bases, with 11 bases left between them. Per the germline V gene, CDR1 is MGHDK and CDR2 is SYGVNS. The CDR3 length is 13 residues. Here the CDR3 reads CASSALQGYEQYF. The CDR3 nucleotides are TGTGCCAGCAGTGCTCTCCAGGGGTACGAGCAGTACTTC.

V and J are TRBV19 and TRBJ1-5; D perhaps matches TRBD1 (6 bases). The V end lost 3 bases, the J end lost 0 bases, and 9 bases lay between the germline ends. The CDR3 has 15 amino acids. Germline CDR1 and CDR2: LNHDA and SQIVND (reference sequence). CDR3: CASSIRTVSNQPQHF. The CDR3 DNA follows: TGTGCCAGTAGTATTCGGACAGTTAGCAATCAGCCCCAGCATTTT.

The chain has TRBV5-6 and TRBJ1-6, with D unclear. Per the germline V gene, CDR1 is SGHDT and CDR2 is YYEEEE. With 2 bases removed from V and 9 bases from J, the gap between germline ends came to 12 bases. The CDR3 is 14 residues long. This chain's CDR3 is CASSFLVVASPLHF. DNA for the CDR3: TGTGCCAGCAGCTTTCTTGTAGTAGCTTCACCCCTCCACTTT.

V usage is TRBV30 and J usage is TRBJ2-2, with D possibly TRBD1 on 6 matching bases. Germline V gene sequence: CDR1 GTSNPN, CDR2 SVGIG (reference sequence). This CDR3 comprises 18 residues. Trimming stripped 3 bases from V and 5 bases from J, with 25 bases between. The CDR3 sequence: CAWSVLRRTTDRTGELFF. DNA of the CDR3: TGTGCCTGGAGCGTGTTACGCAGGACCACCGACAGGACCGGGGAGCTGTTTTTT. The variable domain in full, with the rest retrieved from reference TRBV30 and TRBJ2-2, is SQTIHQWPATLVQPVGSPLSLECTVEGTSNPNLYWYRQAAGRGLQLLFYSVGIGQISSEVPQNLSASRPQDRQFILSSKKLLLSDSGFYLCAWSVLRRTTDRTGELFFGEGSRLTVL.

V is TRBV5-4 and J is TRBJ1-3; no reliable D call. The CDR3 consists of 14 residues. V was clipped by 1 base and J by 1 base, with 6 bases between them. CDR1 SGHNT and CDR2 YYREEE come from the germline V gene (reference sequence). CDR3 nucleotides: TGTGCCAGCAGCTTGCGGGATTCTGGAAACACCATATATTTT. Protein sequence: CASSLRDSGNTIYF. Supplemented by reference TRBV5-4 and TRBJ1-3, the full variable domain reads ETGVTQSPTHLIKTRGQQVTLRCSSQSGHNTVSWYQQALGQGPQFIFQYYREEENGRGNFPPRFSGLQFPNYSSELNVNALELDDSALYLCASSLRDSGNTIYFGEGSWLTVV.

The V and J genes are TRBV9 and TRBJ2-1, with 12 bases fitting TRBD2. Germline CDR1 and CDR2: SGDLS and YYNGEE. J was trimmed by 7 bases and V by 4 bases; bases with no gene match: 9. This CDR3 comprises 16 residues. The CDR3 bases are TGTGCCAGCAGCACAGGACTAGCGGGATATAGTAATGAGCAGTTCTTC. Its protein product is CASSTGLAGYSNEQFF.

The CDR3: CASSEFKLGQGADTQYF. CDR3 nucleotide sequence: TGTGCCAGCAGTGAATTTAAGTTGGGACAGGGAGCAGATACGCAGTATTTT. This chain joins TRBV25-1 and TRBJ2-3; 9 positions match TRBD1. Germline CDR1 and CDR2: MGHDK and SYGVNS. J was trimmed by 4 bases and V by 1 base; bases with no gene match: 9. The length of the CDR3 is 17 residues.

CDR3 residues: CASSLEAPGDTQYF. The CDR3 coding sequence is TGCGCCAGCAGCTTGGAAGCGCCCGGGGATACGCAGTATTTT. The rearrangement links TRBV5-1 to TRBJ2-3; D not certain. Germline CDR1 is SGHRS and CDR2 is YFSETQ. This CDR3 spans 14 amino acids. V shed 0 bases and J shed 6 bases, with 11 bases lying between them.

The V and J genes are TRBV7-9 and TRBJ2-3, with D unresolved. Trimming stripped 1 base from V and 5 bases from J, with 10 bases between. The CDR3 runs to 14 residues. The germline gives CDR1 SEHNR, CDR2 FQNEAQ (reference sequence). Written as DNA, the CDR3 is TGTGCCAGCAGCTTAGGTATGGCTGAAGATACGCAGTATTTT. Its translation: CASSLGMAEDTQYF.

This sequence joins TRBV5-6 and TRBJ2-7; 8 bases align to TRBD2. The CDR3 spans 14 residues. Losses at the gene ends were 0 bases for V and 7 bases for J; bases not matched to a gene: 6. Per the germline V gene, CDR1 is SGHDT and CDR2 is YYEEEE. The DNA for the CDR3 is TGTGCCAGCAGCTTGGCGGGAGGGCGAATGGAGCAGTACTTC. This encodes CASSLAGGRMEQYF.

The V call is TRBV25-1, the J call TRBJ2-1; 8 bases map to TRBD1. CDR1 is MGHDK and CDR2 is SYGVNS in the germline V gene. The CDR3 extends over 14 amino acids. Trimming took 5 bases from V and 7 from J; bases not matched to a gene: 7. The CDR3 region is CASSNRDRTNEQFF. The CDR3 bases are TGTGCCAGCAGTAACCGGGACAGGACGAATGAGCAGTTCTTC.

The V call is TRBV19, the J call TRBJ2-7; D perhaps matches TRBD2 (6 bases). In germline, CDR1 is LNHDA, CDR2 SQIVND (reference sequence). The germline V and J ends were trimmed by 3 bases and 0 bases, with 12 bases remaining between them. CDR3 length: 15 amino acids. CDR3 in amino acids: CASSIFGDSSYEQYF. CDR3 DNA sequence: TGTGCCAGTAGTATTTTCGGGGACTCCTCCTACGAGCAGTACTTC.

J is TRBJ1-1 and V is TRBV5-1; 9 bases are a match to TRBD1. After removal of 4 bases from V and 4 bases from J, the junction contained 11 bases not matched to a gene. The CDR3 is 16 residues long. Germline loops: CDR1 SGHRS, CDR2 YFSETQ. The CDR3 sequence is CASSPLTGTGSTEAFF. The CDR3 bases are TGCGCCAGCAGCCCTCTGACCGGGACAGGGTCCACTGAAGCTTTCTTT.

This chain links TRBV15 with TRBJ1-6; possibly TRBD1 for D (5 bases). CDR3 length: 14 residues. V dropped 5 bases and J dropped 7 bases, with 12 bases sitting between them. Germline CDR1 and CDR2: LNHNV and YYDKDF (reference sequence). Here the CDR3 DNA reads TGTGCCACCAGCCGCAGGGTCTCGAATTCACCCCTCCACTTT. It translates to CATSRRVSNSPLHF.

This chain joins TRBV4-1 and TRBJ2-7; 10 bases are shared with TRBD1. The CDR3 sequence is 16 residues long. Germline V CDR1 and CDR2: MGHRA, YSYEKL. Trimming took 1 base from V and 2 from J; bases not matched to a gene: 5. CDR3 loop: CASSQVDGTGAYEQYF. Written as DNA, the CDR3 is TGCGCCAGCAGCCAAGTCGACGGGACAGGGGCCTACGAGCAGTACTTC.

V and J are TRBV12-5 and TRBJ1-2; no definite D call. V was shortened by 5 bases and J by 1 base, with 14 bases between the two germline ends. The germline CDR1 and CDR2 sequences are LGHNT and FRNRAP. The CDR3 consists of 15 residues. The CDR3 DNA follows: TGTGCTAGTGGTGGCGCCGGAGGTGGTAACTATGGCTACACCTTC. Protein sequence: CASGGAGGGNYGYTF. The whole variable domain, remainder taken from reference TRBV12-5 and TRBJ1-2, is DARVTQTPRHKVTEMGQEVTMRCQPILGHNTVFWYRQTMMQGLELLAYFRNRAPLDDSGMPKDRFSAEMPDATLATLKIQPSEPRDSAVYFCASGGAGGGNYGYTFGSGTRLTVV.

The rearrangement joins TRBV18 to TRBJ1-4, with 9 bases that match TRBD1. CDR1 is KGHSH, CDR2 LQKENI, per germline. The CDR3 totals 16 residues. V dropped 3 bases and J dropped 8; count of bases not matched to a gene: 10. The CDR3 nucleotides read TGTGCCAGCTCACCGAAGGGACAGGGAGGAAGGGAAAAACTGTTTTTT. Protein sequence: CASSPKGQGGREKLFF.

For the CDR3, the DNA is TGCAGCGTTGAAAGACAGTCCGTCGGGAACACTGAAGCTTTCTTT. This encodes CSVERQSVGNTEAFF. The rearrangement uses TRBV29-1 and TRBJ1-1, with D possibly being TRBD1 (5 bases). The CDR3 spans 15 residues. V lost 2 bases, J lost 1 base, and 14 bases lay in between. Germline CDR1 SQVTM, CDR2 ANQGSEA.

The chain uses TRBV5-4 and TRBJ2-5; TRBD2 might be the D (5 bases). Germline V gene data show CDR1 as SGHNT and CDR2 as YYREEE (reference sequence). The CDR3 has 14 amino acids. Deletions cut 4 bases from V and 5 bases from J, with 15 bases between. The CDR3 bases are TGTGCCAGCAGCCTGGACGGGGATGGGGAGACCCAGTACTTC. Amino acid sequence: CASSLDGDGETQYF.